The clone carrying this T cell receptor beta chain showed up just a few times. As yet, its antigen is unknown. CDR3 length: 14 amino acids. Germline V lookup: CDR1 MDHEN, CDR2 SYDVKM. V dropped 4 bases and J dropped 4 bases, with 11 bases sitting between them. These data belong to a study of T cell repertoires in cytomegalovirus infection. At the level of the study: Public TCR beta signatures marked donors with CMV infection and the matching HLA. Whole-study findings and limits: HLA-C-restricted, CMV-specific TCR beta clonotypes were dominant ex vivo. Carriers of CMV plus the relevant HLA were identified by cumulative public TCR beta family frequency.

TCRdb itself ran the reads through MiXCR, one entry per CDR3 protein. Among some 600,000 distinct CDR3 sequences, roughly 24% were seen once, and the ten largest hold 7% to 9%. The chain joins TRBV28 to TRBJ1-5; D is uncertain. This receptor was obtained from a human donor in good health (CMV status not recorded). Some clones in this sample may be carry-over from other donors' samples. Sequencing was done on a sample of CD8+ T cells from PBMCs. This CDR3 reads CASSWRVKNQPQHF. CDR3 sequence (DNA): TGTGCCAGCAGTTGGAGGGTAAAGAATCAGCCCCAGCATTTT.